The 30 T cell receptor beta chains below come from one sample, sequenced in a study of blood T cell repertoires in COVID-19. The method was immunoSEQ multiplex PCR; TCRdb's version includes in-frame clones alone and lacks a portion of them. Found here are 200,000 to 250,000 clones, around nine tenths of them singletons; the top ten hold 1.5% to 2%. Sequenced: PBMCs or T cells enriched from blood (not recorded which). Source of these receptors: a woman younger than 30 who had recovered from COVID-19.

The chain's CDR3 is CASSSLAGARDTQYF. The CDR3 nucleotides are TGTGCCAGCAGCTCACTAGCGGGGGCCCGTGATACGCAGTATTTT. The V call is TRBV6-5, the J call TRBJ2-3, with 11 positions matching TRBD2. Looked up from germline, CDR1 is MNHEY and CDR2 is SVGAGI. The CDR3 covers 15 residues. V gave up 6 bases and J gave up 6 bases; unmatched junction bases: 8.

CDR3 in amino acids: CASSRVELQETQYF. The CDR3, as DNA: TGCGCCAGCAGCCGTGTTGAGCTACAAGAGACCCAGTACTTC. The chain is built from TRBV4-1 and TRBJ2-5; no clear D gene. V gave up 4 bases and J gave up 2 bases, with 11 bases separating them. This CDR3 contains 14 residues. Germline V gene data show CDR1 as MGHRA and CDR2 as YSYEKL.

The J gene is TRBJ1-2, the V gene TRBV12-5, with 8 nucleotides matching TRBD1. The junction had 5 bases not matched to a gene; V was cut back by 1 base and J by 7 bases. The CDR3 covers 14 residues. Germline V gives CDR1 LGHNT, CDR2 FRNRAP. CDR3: CASGLEGTGSGYTF. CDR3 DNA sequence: TGTGCTAGTGGTTTGGAAGGGACAGGCAGTGGCTACACCTTC. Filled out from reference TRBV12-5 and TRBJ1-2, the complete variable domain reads DARVTQTPRHKVTEMGQEVTMRCQPILGHNTVFWYRQTMMQGLELLAYFRNRAPLDDSGMPKDRFSAEMPDATLATLKIQPSEPRDSAVYFCASGLEGTGSGYTFGSGTRLTVV.

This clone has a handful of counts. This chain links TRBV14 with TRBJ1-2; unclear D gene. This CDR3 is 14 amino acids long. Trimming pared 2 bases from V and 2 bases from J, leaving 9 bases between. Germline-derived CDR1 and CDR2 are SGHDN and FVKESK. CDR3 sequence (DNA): TGTGCCAGCAGCCAATCAAGGAGGAACTATGGCTACACCTTC. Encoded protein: CASSQSRRNYGYTF.

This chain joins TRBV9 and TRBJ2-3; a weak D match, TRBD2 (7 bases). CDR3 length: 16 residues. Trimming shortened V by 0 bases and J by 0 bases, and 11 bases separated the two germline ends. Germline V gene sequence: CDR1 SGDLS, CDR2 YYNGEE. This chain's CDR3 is CASSVGAGHSTDTQYF. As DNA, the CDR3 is TGTGCCAGCAGCGTAGGAGCGGGACATAGCACAGATACGCAGTATTTT.

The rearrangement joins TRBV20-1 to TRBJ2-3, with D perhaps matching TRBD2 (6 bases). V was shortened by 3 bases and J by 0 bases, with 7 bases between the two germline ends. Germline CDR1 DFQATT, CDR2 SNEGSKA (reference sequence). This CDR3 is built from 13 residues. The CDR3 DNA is TGCAGTGCTAGTAGCGGTAGCACAGATACGCAGTATTTT. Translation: CSASSGSTDTQYF.

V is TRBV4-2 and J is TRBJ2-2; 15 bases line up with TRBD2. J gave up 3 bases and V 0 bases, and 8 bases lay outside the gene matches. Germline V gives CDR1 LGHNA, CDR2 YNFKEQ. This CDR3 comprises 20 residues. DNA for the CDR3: TGTGCCAGCAGCCAAGAGAAGAGGACTAGCGGGAGGGCGGACACCGGGGAGCTGTTTTTT. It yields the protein CASSQEKRTSGRADTGELFF.

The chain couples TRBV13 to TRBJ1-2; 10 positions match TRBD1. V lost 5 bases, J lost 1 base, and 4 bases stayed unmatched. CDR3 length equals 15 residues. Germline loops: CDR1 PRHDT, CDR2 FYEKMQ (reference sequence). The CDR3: CASSAGTGVNYGYTF. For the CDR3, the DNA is TGTGCCAGCAGCGCCGGGACAGGGGTTAACTATGGCTACACCTTC.

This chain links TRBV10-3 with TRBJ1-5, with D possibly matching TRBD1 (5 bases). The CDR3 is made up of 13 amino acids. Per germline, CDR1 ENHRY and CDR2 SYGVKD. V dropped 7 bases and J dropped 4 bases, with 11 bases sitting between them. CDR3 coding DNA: TGTGCCATCACCCCGACAGAGAATCAGCCCCAGCATTTT. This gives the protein CAITPTENQPQHF.

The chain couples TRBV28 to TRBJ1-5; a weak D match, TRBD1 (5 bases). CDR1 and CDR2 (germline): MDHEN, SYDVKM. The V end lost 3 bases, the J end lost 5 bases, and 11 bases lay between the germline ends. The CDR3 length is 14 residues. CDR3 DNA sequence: TGTGCCAGCAGTTTCGAATACAGGCATCAGCCCCAGCATTTT. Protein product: CASSFEYRHQPQHF.

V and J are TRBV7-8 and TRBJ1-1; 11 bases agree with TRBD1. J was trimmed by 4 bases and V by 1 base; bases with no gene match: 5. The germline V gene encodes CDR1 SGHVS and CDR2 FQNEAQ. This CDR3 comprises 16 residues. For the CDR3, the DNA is TGTGCCAGCAGCTTAGGCGGGACAGGGGGTATCACTGAAGCTTTCTTT. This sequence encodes CASSLGGTGGITEAFF. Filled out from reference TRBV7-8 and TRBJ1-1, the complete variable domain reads GAGVSQSPRYKVAKRGQDVALRCDPISGHVSLFWYQQALGQGPEFLTYFQNEAQLDKSGLPSDRFFAERPEGSVSTLKIQRTQQEDSAVYLCASSLGGTGGITEAFFGQGTRLTVV.

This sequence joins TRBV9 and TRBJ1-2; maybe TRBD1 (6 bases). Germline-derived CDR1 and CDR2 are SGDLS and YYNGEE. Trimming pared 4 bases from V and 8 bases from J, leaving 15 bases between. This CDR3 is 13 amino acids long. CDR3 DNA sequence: TGTGCCAGCAGCCCGGGGACAAGCGGAGGCTACACCTTC. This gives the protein CASSPGTSGGYTF.

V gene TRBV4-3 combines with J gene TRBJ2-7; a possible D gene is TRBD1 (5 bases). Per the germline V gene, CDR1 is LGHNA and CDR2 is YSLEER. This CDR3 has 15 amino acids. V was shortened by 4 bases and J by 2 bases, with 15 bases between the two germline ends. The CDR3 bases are TGCGCCAGCAGCCCCGGCTTCGGCAGGGCCTACGAGCAGTACTTC. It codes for CASSPGFGRAYEQYF.

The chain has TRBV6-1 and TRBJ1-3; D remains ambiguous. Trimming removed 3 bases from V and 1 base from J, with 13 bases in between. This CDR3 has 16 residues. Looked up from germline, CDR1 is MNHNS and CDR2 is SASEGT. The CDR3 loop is CASSDPGRVSGNTIYF. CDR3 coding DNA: TGTGCCAGCAGTGACCCCGGGAGGGTATCTGGAAACACCATATATTTT.

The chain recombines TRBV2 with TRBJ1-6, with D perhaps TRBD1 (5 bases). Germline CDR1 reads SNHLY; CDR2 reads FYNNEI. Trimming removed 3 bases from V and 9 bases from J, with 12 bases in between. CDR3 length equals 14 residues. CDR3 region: CASSEEAGPSPLHF. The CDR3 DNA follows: TGTGCCAGCAGTGAGGAAGCGGGACCTTCACCCCTCCACTTT. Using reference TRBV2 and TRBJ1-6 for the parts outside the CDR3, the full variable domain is EPEVTQTPSHQVTQMGQEVILRCVPISNHLYFYWYRQILGQKVEFLVSFYNNEISEKSEIFDDQFSVERPDGSNFTLKIRSTKLEDSAMYFCASSEEAGPSPLHFGNGTRLTVT.

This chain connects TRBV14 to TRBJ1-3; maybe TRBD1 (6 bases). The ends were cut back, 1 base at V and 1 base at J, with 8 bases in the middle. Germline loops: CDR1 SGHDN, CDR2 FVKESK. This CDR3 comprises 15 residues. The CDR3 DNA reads TGTGCCAGCAGCCAAGTGGGGGCTTCTGGAAACACCATATATTTT. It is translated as CASSQVGASGNTIYF. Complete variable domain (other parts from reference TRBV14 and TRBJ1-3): EAGVTQFPSHSVIEKGQTVTLRCDPISGHDNLYWYRRVMGKEIKFLLHFVKESKQDESGMPNNRFLAERTGGTYSTLKVQPAELEDSGVYFCASSQVGASGNTIYFGEGSWLTVV.

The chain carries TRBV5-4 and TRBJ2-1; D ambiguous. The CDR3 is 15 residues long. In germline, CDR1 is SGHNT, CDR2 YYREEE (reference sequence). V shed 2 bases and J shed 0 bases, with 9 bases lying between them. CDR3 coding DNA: TGTGCCAGCAGCTTTATGCCCGGCTCCTACAATGAGCAGTTCTTC. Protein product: CASSFMPGSYNEQFF.

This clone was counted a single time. CDR3 sequence: CASGLRDRGSPLHF. CDR3 sequence (DNA): TGTGCCAGCGGCCTAAGGGACAGGGGTTCACCCCTCCACTTT. The V and J genes are TRBV7-3 and TRBJ1-6; the match to TRBD1 covers 10 bases. CDR3 length: 14 amino acids. V lost 8 bases to trimming and J lost 9 bases; unmatched junction nucleotides: 7. CDR1 SGHTA and CDR2 FQGTGA come from the germline V gene.

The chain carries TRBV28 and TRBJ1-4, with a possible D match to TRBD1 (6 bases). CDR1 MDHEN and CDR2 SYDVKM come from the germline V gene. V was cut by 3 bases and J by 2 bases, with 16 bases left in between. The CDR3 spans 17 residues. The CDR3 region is CASSFIEGVGTNEKLFF. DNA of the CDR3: TGTGCCAGCAGTTTTATCGAGGGGGTAGGGACTAATGAAAAACTGTTTTTT.

CDR3 residues: CASSQGEKDRYFEKLFF. The CDR3, as DNA: TGTGCCAGCAGCCAAGGCGAAAAGGACAGATATTTTGAAAAACTGTTTTTT. V usage is TRBV4-2 and J usage is TRBJ1-4; tentatively, D is TRBD1 (6 bases). The germline V gene has CDR1 LGHNA and CDR2 YNFKEQ. The CDR3 has 17 amino acids. Trimming left V 1 base short and J 7 bases short, with 19 bases between.

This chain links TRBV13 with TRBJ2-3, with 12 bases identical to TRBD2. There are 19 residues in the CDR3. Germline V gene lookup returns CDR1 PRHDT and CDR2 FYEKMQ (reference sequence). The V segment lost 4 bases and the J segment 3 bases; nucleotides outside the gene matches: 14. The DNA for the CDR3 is TGTGCCAGCAGCTCCCCGGGACTAGCGGGCCCCCTGAAGACAGATACGCAGTATTTT. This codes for CASSSPGLAGPLKTDTQYF.

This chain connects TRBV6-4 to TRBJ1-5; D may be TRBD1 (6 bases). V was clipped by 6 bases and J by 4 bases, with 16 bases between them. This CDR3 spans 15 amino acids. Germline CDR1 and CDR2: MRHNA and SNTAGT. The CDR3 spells CASSTKTGQNQPQHF. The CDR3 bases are TGTGCCAGCAGCACGAAGACAGGCCAGAATCAGCCCCAGCATTTT.

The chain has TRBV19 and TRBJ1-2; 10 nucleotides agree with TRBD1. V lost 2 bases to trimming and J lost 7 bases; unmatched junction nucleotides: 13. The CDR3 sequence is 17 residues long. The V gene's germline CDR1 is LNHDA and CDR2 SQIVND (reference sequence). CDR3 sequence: CASSIMIPRQGAVGYTF. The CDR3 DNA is TGTGCCAGTAGTATAATGATCCCCCGACAGGGGGCGGTTGGCTACACCTTC.

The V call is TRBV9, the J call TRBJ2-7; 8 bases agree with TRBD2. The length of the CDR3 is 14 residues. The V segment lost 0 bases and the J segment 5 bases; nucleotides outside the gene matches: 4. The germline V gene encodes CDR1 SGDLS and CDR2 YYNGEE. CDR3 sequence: CASSVEGTSNEQYF. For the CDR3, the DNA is TGTGCCAGCAGCGTAGAGGGGACTAGTAACGAGCAGTACTTC.

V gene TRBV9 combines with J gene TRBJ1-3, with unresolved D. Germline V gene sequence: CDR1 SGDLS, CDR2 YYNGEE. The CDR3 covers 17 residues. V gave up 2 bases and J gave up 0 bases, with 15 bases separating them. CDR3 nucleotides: TGTGCCAGCAGCGTGGGTGCGGGAAAAAGCTCTGGAAACACCATATATTTT. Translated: CASSVGAGKSSGNTIYF.

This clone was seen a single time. The CDR3 loop reads CASSDGVSYNSPLHF. The CDR3 DNA is TGTGCCAGCAGTGACGGGGTCAGCTATAATTCACCCCTCCACTTT. V gene TRBV2 combines with J gene TRBJ1-6; D gene uncertain. The CDR3 is 15 amino acids. The germline CDR1 and CDR2 sequences are SNHLY and FYNNEI. V was pared by 3 bases and J by 3 bases, with 9 bases between.

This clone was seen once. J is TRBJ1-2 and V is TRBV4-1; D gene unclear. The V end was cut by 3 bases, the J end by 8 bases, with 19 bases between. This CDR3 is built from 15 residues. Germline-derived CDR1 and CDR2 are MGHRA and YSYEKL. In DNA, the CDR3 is TGCGCCAGCAGCCAGGAGGATTGGGGTCTGAAGGGCTACACCTTC. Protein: CASSQEDWGLKGYTF.

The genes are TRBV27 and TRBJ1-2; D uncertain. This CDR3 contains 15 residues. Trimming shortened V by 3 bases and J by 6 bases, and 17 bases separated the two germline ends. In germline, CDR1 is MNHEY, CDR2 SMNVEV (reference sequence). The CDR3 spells CASSLFRGGGDGYTF. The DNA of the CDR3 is TGTGCCAGCAGTTTGTTTCGGGGTGGCGGGGATGGCTACACCTTC.

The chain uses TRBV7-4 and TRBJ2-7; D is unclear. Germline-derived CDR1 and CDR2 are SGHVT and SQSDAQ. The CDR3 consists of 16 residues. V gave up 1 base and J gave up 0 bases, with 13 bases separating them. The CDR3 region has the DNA TGTGCCAGCAGCTTAGGGGTGACAAAGAGCTCCTACGAGCAGTACTTC. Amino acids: CASSLGVTKSSYEQYF.

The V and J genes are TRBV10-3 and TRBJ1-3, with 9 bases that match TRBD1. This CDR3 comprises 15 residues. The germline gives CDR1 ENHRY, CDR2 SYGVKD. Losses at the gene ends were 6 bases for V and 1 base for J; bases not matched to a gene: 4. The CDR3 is CAISRQGVSGNTIYF. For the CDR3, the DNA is TGTGCCATCAGCCGACAGGGGGTATCTGGAAACACCATATATTTT.